The sequence of this TCR beta chain was determined in a study of CD8+CD57+ T cells in acquired aplastic anemia. Across the study: On average, sorted CD4+ and CD8+ cells gave approximately 3.5 ug of DNA.

The template for TCR beta VDJ and CDR3 sequence profiling was genomic DNA. A single record per CDR3 protein comes from TCRdb applying MiXCR to the reads. This sample yields 150,000 to 200,000 distinct CDR3 sequences, of which roughly 48% are seen a single time; about 3% belongs to the top ten. Sequencing involved patients with CD8+CD57+ cell expansion previously shown by flow cytometry. This CDR3 comprises 16 residues. With 11 bases clipped from V and 1 base from J, the junction kept 14 bases outside the gene matches. Germline assignment: CDR1 SNHLY and CDR2 FYNNEI. The chain links TRBV2 to TRBJ1-1, with 9 bases matching TRBD1. The sequencing input was sorted CD4+, CD8+, or CD8+CD57+ T cells (not recorded which) from PBMCs. This clonotype originated in a human donor with aplastic anemia. CDR3 coding DNA: TGTGCCGGCAATCAACGACAGGGGGTGGCGAACACTGAAGCTTTCTTT. Its protein product is CAGNQRQGVANTEAFF.